What follows are 5 T cell receptor beta chains derived from one specimen sequenced in a study of T cell repertoires in cytomegalovirus infection. A single record per CDR3 protein comes from TCRdb applying MiXCR to the reads. The table records about 450,000 distinct CDR3 sequences, roughly 31% of them present only once. The sample taken for sequencing was PBMCs. These receptors came from a human donor in good health (CMV status not recorded). Some clones in this sample may be carry-over from other donors' samples.

This sequence joins TRBV4-1 and TRBJ2-3; 8 bases are a match to TRBD2. With 0 bases clipped from V and 0 bases from J, the junction kept 11 bases outside the gene matches. CDR1 is MGHRA, CDR2 YSYEKL, per germline. The CDR3 is made up of 19 amino acids. CDR3 nucleotides: TGCGCCAGCAGCCAAGATAGGACGGGGGGGCCCAGGAGCACAGATACGCAGTATTTT. Residues: CASSQDRTGGPRSTDTQYF.

The V call is TRBV7-9, the J call TRBJ2-1, with 7 bases aligning to TRBD1. CDR1 is SEHNR, CDR2 FQNEAQ, per germline (reference sequence). Trimming removed 7 bases from V and 9 bases from J; junction bases left unmatched: 18. The CDR3 runs 16 residues. CDR3 DNA: TGTGCCAGCATCCACTTTCCGGACAGGAGTGGGGGTGAGCAGTTCTTC. Encoded protein: CASIHFPDRSGGEQFF. Complete variable domain (other parts from reference TRBV7-9 and TRBJ2-1): DTGVSQNPRHKITKRGQNVTFRCDPISEHNRLYWYRQTLGQGPEFLTYFQNEAQLEKSRLLSDRFSAERPKGSFSTLEIQRTEQGDSAMYLCASIHFPDRSGGEQFFGPGTRLTVL.

This clonotype was seen at least ten times. The chain joins TRBV7-6 to TRBJ2-1; the D is unclear. The CDR3 length is 15 residues. Deletions cut 1 base from V and 0 bases from J, with 7 bases between. Looked up from germline, CDR1 is SGHVS and CDR2 is FNYEAQ. The CDR3 protein is CASSLGPISYNEQFF. DNA for the CDR3: TGTGCCAGCAGCTTAGGGCCCATCTCCTACAATGAGCAGTTCTTC.

The rearrangement joins TRBV28 to TRBJ1-3, with D perhaps matching TRBD1 (5 bases). The germline V gene encodes CDR1 MDHEN and CDR2 SYDVKM. The CDR3 is 16 residues long. Trimming left V 4 bases short and J 7 bases short, with 20 bases between. For the CDR3, the DNA is TGTGCCAGCAGTTCGCCCGGGACGTCCCTAAGGAACACCATATATTTT. Its translation is CASSSPGTSLRNTIYF.

A note on this clonotype: At one end, the junction sequence differs from germline, possibly due to a read error. The gene calls are TRBV12-3 or TRBV12-4 and TRBJ2-2, with TRBD2 as a possible D gene (5 bases). This CDR3 is 17 amino acids long. CDR3 DNA: TGTGCCATCAGTTTACTGTGGGCGGCTCCGAACACCGGGGAGCTGTTGTTT. It specifies CAISLLWAAPNTGELLF.